This TCR beta chain stems from a study of cytomegalovirus exposure and HLA in healthy donors. Study-wide findings and caveats: Confirmation in vitro established that a few CMV-associated chains were specific for CMV antigens. A later analysis by the authors found several of the most significant clusters apparently linked to common viral pathogens.

A remark on this clone: Its specificity is not known.

Germline CDR1 reads SGHDT; CDR2 reads YYEEEE. J gave up 5 bases and V 4 bases, and 15 bases lay outside the gene matches. The CDR3 runs 18 residues. The primer mix had 60 Vbeta and 13 Jbeta primers. Clones were sequenced by immunoSEQ multiplex PCR, and TCRdb holds only the in-frame ones, with some missing. This sample carries some 190,000 clones, 80% of them seen once, and the ten largest clones take about 1.3%. Donors were ostensibly healthy at sampling, although undocumented immune exposures were probable. The source is a girl aged 10-17 years in good health and CMV-seropositive. The V call is TRBV5-6, the J call TRBJ2-2; 9 bases are shared with TRBD2. Sequenced sample: PBMCs. CDR3 region: CASSLGGSGRSGTGELFF. The CDR3, as DNA: TGTGCCAGCAGCCTCGGGGGTAGCGGGAGATCGGGTACCGGGGAGCTGTTTTTT.